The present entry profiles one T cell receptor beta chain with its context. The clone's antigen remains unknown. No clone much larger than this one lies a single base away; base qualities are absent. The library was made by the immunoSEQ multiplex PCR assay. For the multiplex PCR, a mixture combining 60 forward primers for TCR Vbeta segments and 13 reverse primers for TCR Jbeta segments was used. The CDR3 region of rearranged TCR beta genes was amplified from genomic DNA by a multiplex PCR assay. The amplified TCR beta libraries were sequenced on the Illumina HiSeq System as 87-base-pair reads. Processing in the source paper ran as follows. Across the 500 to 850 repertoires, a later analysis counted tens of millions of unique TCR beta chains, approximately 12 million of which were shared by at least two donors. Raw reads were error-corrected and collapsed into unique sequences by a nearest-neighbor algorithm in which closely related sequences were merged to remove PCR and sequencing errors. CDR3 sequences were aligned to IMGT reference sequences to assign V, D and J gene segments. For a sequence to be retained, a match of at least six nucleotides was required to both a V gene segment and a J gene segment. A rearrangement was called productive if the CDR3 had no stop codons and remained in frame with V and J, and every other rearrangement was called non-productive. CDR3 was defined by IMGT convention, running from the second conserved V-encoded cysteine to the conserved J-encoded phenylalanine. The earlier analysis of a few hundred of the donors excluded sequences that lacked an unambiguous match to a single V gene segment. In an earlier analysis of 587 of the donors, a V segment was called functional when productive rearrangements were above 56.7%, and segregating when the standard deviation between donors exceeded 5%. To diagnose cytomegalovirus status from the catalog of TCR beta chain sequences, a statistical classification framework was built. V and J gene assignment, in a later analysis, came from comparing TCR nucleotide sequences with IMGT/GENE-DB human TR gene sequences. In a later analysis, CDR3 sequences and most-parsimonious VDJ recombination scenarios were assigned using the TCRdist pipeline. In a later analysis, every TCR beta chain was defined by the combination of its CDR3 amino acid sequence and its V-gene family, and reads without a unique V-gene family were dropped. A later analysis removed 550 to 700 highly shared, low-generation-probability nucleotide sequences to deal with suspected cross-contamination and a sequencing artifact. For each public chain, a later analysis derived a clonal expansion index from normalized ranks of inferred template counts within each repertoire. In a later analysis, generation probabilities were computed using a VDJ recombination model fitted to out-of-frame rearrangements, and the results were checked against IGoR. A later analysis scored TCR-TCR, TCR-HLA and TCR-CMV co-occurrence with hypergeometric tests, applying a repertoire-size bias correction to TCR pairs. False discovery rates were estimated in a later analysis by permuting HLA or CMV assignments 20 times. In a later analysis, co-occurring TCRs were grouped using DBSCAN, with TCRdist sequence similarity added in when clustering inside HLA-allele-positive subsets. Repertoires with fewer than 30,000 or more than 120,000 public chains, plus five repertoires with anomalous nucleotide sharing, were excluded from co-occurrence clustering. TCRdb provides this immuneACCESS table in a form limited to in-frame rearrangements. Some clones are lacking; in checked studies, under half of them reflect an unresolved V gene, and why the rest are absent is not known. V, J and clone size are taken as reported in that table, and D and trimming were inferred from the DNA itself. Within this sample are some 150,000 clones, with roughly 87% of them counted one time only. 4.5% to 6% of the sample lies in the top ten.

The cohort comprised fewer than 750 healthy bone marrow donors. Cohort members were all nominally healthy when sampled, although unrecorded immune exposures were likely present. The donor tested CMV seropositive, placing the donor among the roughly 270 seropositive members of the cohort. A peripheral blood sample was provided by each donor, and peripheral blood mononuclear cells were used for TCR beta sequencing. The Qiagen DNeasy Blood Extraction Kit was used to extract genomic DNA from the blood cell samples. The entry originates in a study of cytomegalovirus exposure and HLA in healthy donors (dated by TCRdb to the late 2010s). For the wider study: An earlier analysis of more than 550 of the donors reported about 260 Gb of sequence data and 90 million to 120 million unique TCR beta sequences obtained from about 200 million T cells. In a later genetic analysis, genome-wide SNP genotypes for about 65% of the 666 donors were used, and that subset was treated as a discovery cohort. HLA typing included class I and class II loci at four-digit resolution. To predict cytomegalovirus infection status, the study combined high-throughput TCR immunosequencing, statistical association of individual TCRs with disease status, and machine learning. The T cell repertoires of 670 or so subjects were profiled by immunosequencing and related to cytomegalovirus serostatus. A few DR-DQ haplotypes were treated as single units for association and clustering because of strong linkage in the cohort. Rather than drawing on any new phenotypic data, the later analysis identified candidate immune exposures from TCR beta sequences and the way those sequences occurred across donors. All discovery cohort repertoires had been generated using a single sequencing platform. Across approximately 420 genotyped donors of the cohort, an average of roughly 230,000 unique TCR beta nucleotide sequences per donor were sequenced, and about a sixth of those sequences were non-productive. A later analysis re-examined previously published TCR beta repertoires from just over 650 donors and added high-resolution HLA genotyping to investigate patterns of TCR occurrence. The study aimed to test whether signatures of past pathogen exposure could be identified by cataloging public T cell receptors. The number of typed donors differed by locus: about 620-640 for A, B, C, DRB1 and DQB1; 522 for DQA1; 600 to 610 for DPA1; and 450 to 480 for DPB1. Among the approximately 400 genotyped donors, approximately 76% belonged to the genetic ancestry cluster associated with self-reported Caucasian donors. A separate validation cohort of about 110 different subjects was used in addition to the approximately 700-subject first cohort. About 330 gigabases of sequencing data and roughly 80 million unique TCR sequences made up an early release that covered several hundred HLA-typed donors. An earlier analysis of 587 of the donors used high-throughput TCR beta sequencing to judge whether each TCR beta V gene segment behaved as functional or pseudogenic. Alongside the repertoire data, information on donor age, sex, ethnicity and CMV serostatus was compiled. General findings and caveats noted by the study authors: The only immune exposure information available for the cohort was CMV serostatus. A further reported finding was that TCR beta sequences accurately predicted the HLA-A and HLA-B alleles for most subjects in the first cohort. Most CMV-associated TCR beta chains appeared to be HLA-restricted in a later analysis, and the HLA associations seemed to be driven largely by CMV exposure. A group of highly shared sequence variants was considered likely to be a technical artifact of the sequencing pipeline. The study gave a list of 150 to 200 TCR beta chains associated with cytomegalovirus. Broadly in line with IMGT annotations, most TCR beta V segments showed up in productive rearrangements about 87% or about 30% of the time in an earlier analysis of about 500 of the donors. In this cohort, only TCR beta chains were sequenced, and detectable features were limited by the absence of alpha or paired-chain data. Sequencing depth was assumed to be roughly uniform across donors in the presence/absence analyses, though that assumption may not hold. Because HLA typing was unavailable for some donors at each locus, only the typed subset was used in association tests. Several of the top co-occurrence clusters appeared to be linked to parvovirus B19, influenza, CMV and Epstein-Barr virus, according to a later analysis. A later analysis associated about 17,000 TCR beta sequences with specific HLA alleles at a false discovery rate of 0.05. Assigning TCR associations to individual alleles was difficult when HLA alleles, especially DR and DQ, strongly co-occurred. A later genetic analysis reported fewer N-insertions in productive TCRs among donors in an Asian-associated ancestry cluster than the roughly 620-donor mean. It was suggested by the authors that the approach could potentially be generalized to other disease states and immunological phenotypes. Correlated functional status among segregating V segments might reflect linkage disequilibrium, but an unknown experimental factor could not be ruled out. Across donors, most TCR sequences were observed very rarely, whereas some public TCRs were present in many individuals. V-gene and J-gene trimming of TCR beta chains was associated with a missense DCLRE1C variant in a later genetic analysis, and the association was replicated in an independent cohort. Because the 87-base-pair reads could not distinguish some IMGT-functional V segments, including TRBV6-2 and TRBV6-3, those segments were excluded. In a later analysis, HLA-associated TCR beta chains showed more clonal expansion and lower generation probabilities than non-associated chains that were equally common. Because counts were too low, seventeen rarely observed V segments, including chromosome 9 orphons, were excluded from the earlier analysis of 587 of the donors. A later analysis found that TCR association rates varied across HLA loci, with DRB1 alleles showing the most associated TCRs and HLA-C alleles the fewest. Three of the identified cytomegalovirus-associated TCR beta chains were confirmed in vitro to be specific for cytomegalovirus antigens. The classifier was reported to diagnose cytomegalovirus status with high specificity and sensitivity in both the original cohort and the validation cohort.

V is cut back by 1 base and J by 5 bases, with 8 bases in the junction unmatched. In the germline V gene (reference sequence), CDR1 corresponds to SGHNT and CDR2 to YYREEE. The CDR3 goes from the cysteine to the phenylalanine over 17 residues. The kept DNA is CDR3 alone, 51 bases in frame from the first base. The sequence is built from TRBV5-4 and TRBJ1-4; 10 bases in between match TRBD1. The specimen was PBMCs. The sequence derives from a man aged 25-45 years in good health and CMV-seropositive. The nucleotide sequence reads TGTGCCAGCAGCTTGAGGGGACAGGGGATCTGGAATGAAAAACTGTTTTTT. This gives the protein CASSLRGQGIWNEKLFF. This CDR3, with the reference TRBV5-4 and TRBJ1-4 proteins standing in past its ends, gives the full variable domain ETGVTQSPTHLIKTRGQQVTLRCSSQSGHNTVSWYQQALGQGPQFIFQYYREEENGRGNFPPRFSGLQFPNYSSELNVNALELDDSALYLCASSLRGQGIWNEKLFFGSGTQLSVL.